The clone carrying this T cell receptor (beta chain) was detected ten times or more. Using RNA transcripts as the source, TCR beta CDR3 regions were amplified. In the first-round RT-PCR of the TCR CDR3, the HTBI primer set was used. TCRdb analysed the multiplex PCR reads with MiXCR anew, one entry per CDR3 protein. Among 360,000 or so distinct CDR3 sequences listed, about 20% were seen once. The data are from a study of T cells in Graves' hyperthyroidism and ophthalmopathy. The sequenced sample was blood. The origin of this receptor is a woman aged 18-30 years with Graves' hyperthyroidism.

Here the CDR3 DNA reads TGTGCCAGCAGCGTATCCGGGTCCCAAGAGACCCAGTACTTC. Amino acids: CASSVSGSQETQYF. The chain couples TRBV9 to TRBJ2-5, with D hard to call. Germline loops: CDR1 SGDLS, CDR2 YYNGEE. This CDR3 region has 14 residues. V lost 1 base and J lost 1, with 8 bases in between.